Listed below are T cell receptor beta chains from one sample, sequenced in a study of post-analysis software for immune sequencing data. TCRdb re-derived calls from the PCR reads in MiXCR, one entry per CDR3 protein. The sample shows 650,000 to 900,000 distinct CDR3 sequences, around 45% of them seen only once. Sample: blood. All receptors derive from a girl aged 5 to 17 with multiple sclerosis. The CDR3 runs from the conserved cysteine through the conserved F or W. The order of the fields is D gene, V gene, J gene, clone size, CDR3 protein, CDR3 DNA. A D gene is named only where the DNA matches it firmly. A clone size is listed for some rows: how often the clone was seen (once, few, many), or a class if it is expanded.

D: NA; V: TRBV5-1; J: TRBJ2-7; size: once; CDR3: CASSSRGSGYPYEQYF; DNA: TGCGCCAGCAGCTCCCGGGGTAGCGGATATCCCTACGAGCAGTACTTC
D: TRBD2; V: TRBV20-1; J: TRBJ2-3; size: NA; CDR3: CSARDLSGGDTDTQYF; DNA: TGCAGTGCTAGAGATCTAAGCGGGGGTGACACAGATACGCAGTATTTT
D: TRBD2; V: TRBV5-1; J: TRBJ2-7; size: many; CDR3: CASSLGLAGPYEQYF; DNA: TGTGCCAGCAGTTTAGGACTAGCGGGGCCCTACGAGCAGTACTTC
D: TRBD1; V: TRBV9; J: TRBJ1-1; size: few; CDR3: CASSGGQEVANTEAFF; DNA: TGTGCCAGCAGCGGAGGACAGGAGGTCGCGAACACTGAAGCTTTCTTT
D: TRBD2; V: TRBV2; J: TRBJ2-7; size: many; CDR3: CASSEVAGGYEQYF; DNA: TGTGCCAGCAGTGAAGTAGCGGGAGGCTACGAGCAGTACTTC
D: TRBD2; V: TRBV20-1; J: TRBJ2-5; size: NA; CDR3: CSRGVAGQETQYF; DNA: TGCAGTCGGGGGGTCGCAGGACAAGAGACCCAGTACTTC
D: TRBD1; V: TRBV7-9; J: TRBJ2-1; size: NA; CDR3: CASSSGWTGGLYEQFF; DNA: TGTGCCAGCAGCTCCGGGTGGACAGGGGGCTTGTATGAGCAGTTCTTC
D: NA; V: TRBV20-1; J: TRBJ2-7; size: few; CDR3: CSASDLTGPGSYYEQYF; DNA: TGCAGTGCTAGCGACCTAACAGGGCCGGGTTCGTACTACGAGCAGTACTTC
D: TRBD2; V: TRBV24-1; J: TRBJ2-2; size: NA; CDR3: CATSDLPPAGATGELFF; DNA: TGTGCCACCAGTGATTTGCCTCCAGCGGGAGCGACCGGGGAGCTGTTTTTT
D: NA; V: TRBV11-2; J: TRBJ2-5; size: few; CDR3: CASSSGATQETQYF; DNA: TGTGCCAGCAGCTCGGGGGCAACCCAAGAGACCCAGTACTTC
D: NA; V: TRBV3-1; J: TRBJ2-1; size: NA; CDR3: CASSRNQDEQFF; DNA: TGTGCCAGCAGCCGGAACCAGGATGAGCAGTTCTTC
D: NA; V: TRBV5-1; J: TRBJ1-2; size: NA; CDR3: CASSWDMGRDGYTF; DNA: TGCGCCAGCAGCTGGGATATGGGGAGGGATGGCTACACCTTC
D: NA; V: TRBV12-3/TRBV12-4; J: TRBJ2-4; size: NA; CDR3: CASSSGALGKNIQYF; DNA: TGTGCCAGCAGTTCAGGGGCCCTAGGCAAAAACATTCAGTACTTC
D: TRBD2; V: TRBV29-1; J: TRBJ2-1; size: few; CDR3: CSVDLGGSYNEQFF; DNA: TGCAGCGTTGATTTGGGGGGGTCCTACAATGAGCAGTTCTTC
D: NA; V: TRBV9; J: TRBJ2-7; size: NA; CDR3: CAGSVVPGSPRGEQYF; DNA: TGTGCCGGCAGCGTAGTTCCCGGGAGCCCTAGGGGTGAGCAGTACTTC
D: NA; V: TRBV7-2; J: TRBJ1-5; size: NA; CDR3: CASSTVGGGWSNQPQHF; DNA: TGTGCCAGCAGCACCGTAGGGGGGGGCTGGAGCAATCAGCCCCAGCATTTT
D: NA; V: TRBV6-5; J: TRBJ2-7; size: many; CDR3: CASSYSGSYEQYF; DNA: TGTGCCAGCAGTTACTCGGGCAGCTACGAGCAGTACTTC
D: NA; V: TRBV12-3/TRBV12-4; J: TRBJ2-5; size: NA; CDR3: CASSFRGYGQYF; DNA: TGTGCCAGCAGTTTTCGGGGCTACGGGCAGTACTTC
D: TRBD2; V: TRBV9; J: TRBJ2-1; size: NA; CDR3: CASSVAPSGRSGNEQFF; DNA: TGTGCCAGCAGCGTAGCCCCCAGCGGGAGAAGTGGCAATGAGCAGTTCTTC
D: NA; V: TRBV5-8; J: TRBJ2-3; size: NA; CDR3: CASSPYLLAYSTDTQYF; DNA: TGTGCCAGCAGTCCTTACCTACTAGCCTACAGCACAGATACGCAGTATTTT
D: TRBD1; V: TRBV7-3; J: TRBJ2-3; size: NA; CDR3: CASSLTGAGTQYF; DNA: TGTGCCAGCAGCCTCACAGGGGCAGGTACGCAGTATTTT
D: NA; V: TRBV20-1; J: TRBJ2-3; size: few; CDR3: CSARDWSGTDTQYF; DNA: TGCAGTGCTAGAGATTGGTCTGGCACAGATACGCAGTATTTT
D: TRBD1; V: TRBV10-3; J: TRBJ2-7; size: NA; CDR3: CAISESGQGTHEQYF; DNA: TGTGCCATCAGTGAGTCGGGACAGGGGACCCACGAGCAGTACTTC
D: TRBD2; V: TRBV7-9; J: TRBJ2-1; size: NA; CDR3: CASSLRLAENEQFF; DNA: TGTGCCAGCAGCTTACGACTAGCAGAGAATGAGCAGTTCTTC
D: TRBD2; V: TRBV7-6; J: TRBJ2-7; size: few; CDR3: CTSSLGVASGRGSYEQYF; DNA: TGTACCAGCAGCTTAGGGGTCGCTAGCGGGAGGGGCTCCTACGAGCAGTACTTC
D: TRBD2; V: TRBV6-1; J: TRBJ2-7; size: NA; CDR3: CASSPYFVVAGVYNEQYF; DNA: TGTGCCAGCAGTCCCTATTTCGTGGTAGCGGGAGTGTACAATGAGCAGTACTTC
D: TRBD1; V: TRBV28; J: TRBJ2-7; size: NA; CDR3: CASSPGQEGYEQYF; DNA: TGTGCCAGCAGTCCAGGACAGGAAGGATACGAGCAGTACTTC
D: TRBD2; V: TRBV29-1; J: TRBJ2-3; size: NA; CDR3: CSVDSRREGPPDTQYF; DNA: TGCAGCGTTGATTCCCGGCGGGAGGGCCCCCCAGATACGCAGTATTTT
D: TRBD1; V: TRBV5-1; J: TRBJ2-7; size: few; CDR3: CASSRDSGDEQYF; DNA: TGCGCCAGCAGCCGGGACAGTGGCGACGAGCAGTACTTC
D: NA; V: TRBV9; J: TRBJ2-7; size: NA; CDR3: CASSSPTARDSGEQYF; DNA: TGTGCCAGCAGCTCACCGACGGCCAGGGACTCTGGCGAGCAGTACTTC
D: NA; V: TRBV5-1; J: TRBJ2-7; size: NA; CDR3: CASSLVSAFYEQYF; DNA: TGCGCCAGCAGCTTGGTGTCTGCATTCTACGAGCAGTACTTC
D: NA; V: TRBV20-1; J: TRBJ2-5; size: NA; CDR3: CSPSTETQYF; DNA: TGCAGTCCCTCCACGGAGACCCAGTACTTC
D: TRBD1; V: TRBV2; J: TRBJ2-1; size: NA; CDR3: CASKSTGATREQFF; DNA: TGTGCCAGCAAGAGCACAGGGGCAACGCGTGAGCAGTTCTTC
D: NA; V: TRBV28; J: TRBJ2-7; size: NA; CDR3: CASSLNGHSYEQYF; DNA: TGTGCCAGCAGTTTAAATGGGCACTCCTACGAGCAGTACTTC
D: NA; V: TRBV15; J: TRBJ1-2; size: few; CDR3: CATSRVQDVGGYTF; DNA: TGTGCCACCAGCAGAGTACAGGACGTGGGTGGCTACACCTTC
D: NA; V: TRBV20-1; J: TRBJ2-5; size: few; CDR3: CSARAVQWETQYF; DNA: TGCAGTGCTAGAGCGGTCCAGTGGGAGACCCAGTACTTC
D: NA; V: TRBV6-6; J: TRBJ2-3; size: once; CDR3: CATKLGEGAQYF; DNA: TGTGCCACCAAGCTCGGAGAGGGGGCGCAGTATTTT
D: NA; V: TRBV20-1; J: TRBJ2-7; size: NA; CDR3: CSAWTPGLGSYEQYF; DNA: TGCAGTGCTTGGACACCCGGTCTGGGCTCCTACGAGCAGTACTTC
D: TRBD2; V: TRBV15; J: TRBJ2-1; size: NA; CDR3: CATSRLPGLAPDNEQFF; DNA: TGTGCCACCAGCAGACTACCGGGACTAGCGCCCGACAATGAGCAGTTCTTC
D: NA; V: TRBV7-9; J: TRBJ2-5; size: NA; CDR3: CASSLSSAKSRETQYF; DNA: TGTGCCAGCAGCTTATCGAGCGCAAAGTCCCGAGAGACCCAGTACTTC
D: NA; V: TRBV10-3; J: TRBJ2-1; size: NA; CDR3: CAIRSGTSSYNEQFF; DNA: TGTGCCATCAGATCCGGGACAAGCTCCTACAATGAGCAGTTCTTC
D: TRBD2; V: TRBV29-1; J: TRBJ2-4; size: NA; CDR3: CSVEGLAGEGGKNIQYF; DNA: TGCAGCGTTGAAGGCCTAGCGGGAGAAGGGGGCAAAAACATTCAGTACTTC
D: TRBD1; V: TRBV7-7; J: TRBJ2-5; size: few; CDR3: CASSFGTGGSETQYF; DNA: TGTGCTAGCAGCTTCGGGACAGGGGGTTCAGAGACCCAGTACTTC
D: TRBD1; V: TRBV6-6; J: TRBJ2-3; size: once; CDR3: CASSYSGQGSTDTQYF; DNA: TGTGCCAGCAGTTACTCCGGACAGGGGAGCACAGATACGCAGTATTTT
D: TRBD1; V: TRBV20-1; J: TRBJ2-7; size: many; CDR3: CSARVPDREQYF; DNA: TGCAGTGCTAGAGTCCCGGACAGGGAGCAGTACTTC
D: NA; V: TRBV20-1; J: TRBJ1-2; size: once; CDR3: CSASQLRHYDYTF; DNA: TGCAGTGCTAGCCAGCTGCGGCACTATGACTACACCTTC
D: NA; V: TRBV3-1; J: TRBJ2-1; size: NA; CDR3: CASGTYEQFF; DNA: TGTGCCAGCGGGACGTATGAGCAGTTCTTC
D: TRBD2; V: TRBV7-3; J: TRBJ2-3; size: few; CDR3: CASSSLAESTDTQYF; DNA: TGTGCCAGCAGCTCCCTAGCGGAGAGCACAGATACGCAGTATTTT
D: NA; V: TRBV20-1; J: TRBJ1-2; size: NA; CDR3: CSVPGAAGGYTF; DNA: TGCAGTGTTCCCGGGGCAGCCGGAGGCTACACCTTC
D: NA; V: TRBV12-3/TRBV12-4; J: TRBJ2-5; size: few; CDR3: CASSFWGGGETQYF; DNA: TGTGCCAGCAGTTTTTGGGGGGGCGGGGAGACCCAGTACTTC
D: NA; V: TRBV25-1; J: TRBJ2-1; size: NA; CDR3: CASSDAPPGDIEQFF; DNA: TGTGCCAGCAGTGATGCGCCCCCAGGAGACATTGAGCAGTTCTTC
D: TRBD2; V: TRBV12-3/TRBV12-4; J: TRBJ2-1; size: NA; CDR3: CASSLAGGPGEQFF; DNA: TGTGCCAGCAGTTTGGCGGGAGGGCCGGGAGAGCAGTTCTTC
D: NA; V: TRBV7-8; J: TRBJ2-7; size: NA; CDR3: CASSTGHIYEQYF; DNA: TGTGCCAGCAGTACGGGACATATCTACGAGCAGTACTTC
D: TRBD1; V: TRBV15; J: TRBJ2-4; size: NA; CDR3: CATSKTGEWFGIQYF; DNA: TGTGCCACCAGCAAAACAGGGGAATGGTTCGGCATTCAGTACTTC
D: NA; V: TRBV9; J: TRBJ2-7; size: few; CDR3: CASSEADRPYEQYF; DNA: TGTGCCAGCAGCGAAGCGGACCGTCCCTACGAGCAGTACTTC
D: NA; V: TRBV10-3; J: TRBJ1-2; size: NA; CDR3: CAISVDRGANYGYTF; DNA: TGTGCCATCAGTGTAGACAGAGGAGCTAACTATGGCTACACCTTC
D: TRBD1; V: TRBV3-1; J: TRBJ2-2; size: NA; CDR3: CASSRKKTGVLAGELFF; DNA: TGTGCCAGCAGCCGAAAAAAAACAGGGGTCCTCGCCGGGGAGCTGTTTTTT
D: TRBD1; V: TRBV7-9; J: TRBJ2-1; size: NA; CDR3: CASSAPGQGRNNEQFF; DNA: TGTGCCAGCAGCGCCCCGGGACAGGGCAGGAACAATGAGCAGTTCTTC
D: NA; V: TRBV14; J: TRBJ2-7; size: NA; CDR3: CASGQSVDEQYF; DNA: TGTGCCAGCGGCCAATCCGTTGACGAGCAGTACTTC
D: TRBD1; V: TRBV5-1; J: TRBJ2-4; size: NA; CDR3: CASRDREPNGIQYF; DNA: TGCGCCAGCAGGGACAGGGAACCCAACGGCATTCAGTACTTC